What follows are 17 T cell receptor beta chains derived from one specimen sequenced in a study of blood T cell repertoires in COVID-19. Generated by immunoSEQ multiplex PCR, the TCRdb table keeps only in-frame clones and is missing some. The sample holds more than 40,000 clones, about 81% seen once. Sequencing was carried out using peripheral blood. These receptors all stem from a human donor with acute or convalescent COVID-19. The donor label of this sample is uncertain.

The CDR3 protein is CASREDFSNEQFF. The CDR3 DNA sequence: TGTGCCAGTAGAGAGGATTTCAGTAATGAGCAGTTCTTC. This chain connects TRBV19 to TRBJ2-1; no firm D call. The CDR3 spans 13 residues. Germline assignment: CDR1 LNHDA and CDR2 SQIVND (reference sequence). V lost 6 bases to trimming and J lost 7 bases, with 13 bases between them. The full variable domain, its missing parts supplied by reference TRBV19 and TRBJ2-1, is DGGITQSPKYLFRKEGQNVTLSCEQNLNHDAMYWYRQDPGQGLRLIYYSQIVNDFQKGDIAEGYSVSREKKESFPLTVTSAQKNPTAFYLCASREDFSNEQFFGPGTRLTVL.

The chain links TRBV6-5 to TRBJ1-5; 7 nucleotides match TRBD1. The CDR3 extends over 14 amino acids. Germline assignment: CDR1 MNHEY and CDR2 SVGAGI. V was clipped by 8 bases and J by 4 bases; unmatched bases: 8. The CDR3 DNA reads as TGTGCCAGCCGGACAGGTTTGGGGAATCAGCCCCAGCATTTT. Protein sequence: CASRTGLGNQPQHF.

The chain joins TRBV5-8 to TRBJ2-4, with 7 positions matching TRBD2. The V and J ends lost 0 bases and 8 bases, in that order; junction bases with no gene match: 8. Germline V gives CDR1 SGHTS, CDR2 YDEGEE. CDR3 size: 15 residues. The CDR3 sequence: CASSLGSSGNDIQYF. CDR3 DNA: TGTGCCAGCAGCTTGGGGTCCAGCGGGAATGACATTCAGTACTTC. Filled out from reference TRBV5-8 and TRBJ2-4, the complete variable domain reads EAGVTQSPTHLIKTRGQQATLRCSPISGHTSVYWYQQALGLGLQFLLWYDEGEERNRGNFPPRFSGRQFPNYSSELNVNALELEDSALYLCASSLGSSGNDIQYFGAGTRLSVL.

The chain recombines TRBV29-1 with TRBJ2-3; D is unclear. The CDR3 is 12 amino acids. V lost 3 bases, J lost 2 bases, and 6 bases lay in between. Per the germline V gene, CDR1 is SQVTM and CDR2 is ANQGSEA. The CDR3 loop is CSVDTSTDTQYF. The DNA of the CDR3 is TGCAGCGTTGACACATCCACAGATACGCAGTATTTT.

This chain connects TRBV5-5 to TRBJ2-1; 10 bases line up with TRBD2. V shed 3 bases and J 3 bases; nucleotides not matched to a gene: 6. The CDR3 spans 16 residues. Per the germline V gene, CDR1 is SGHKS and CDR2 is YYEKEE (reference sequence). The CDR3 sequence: CASSSGLAANYNEQFF. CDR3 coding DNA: TGTGCCAGCAGCTCCGGACTAGCGGCCAACTACAATGAGCAGTTCTTC.

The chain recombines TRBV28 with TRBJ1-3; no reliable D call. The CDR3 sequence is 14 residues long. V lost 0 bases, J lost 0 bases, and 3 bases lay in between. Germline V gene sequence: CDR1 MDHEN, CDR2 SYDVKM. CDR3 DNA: TGTGCCAGCAGTTTATGGGCCTCTGGAAACACCATATATTTT. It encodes CASSLWASGNTIYF.

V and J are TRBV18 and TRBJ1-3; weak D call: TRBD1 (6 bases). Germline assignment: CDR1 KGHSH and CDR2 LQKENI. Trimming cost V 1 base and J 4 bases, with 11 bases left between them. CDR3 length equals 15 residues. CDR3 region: CASSPLGTTGNTIYF. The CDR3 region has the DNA TGTGCCAGCTCACCACTCGGGACAACGGGAAACACCATATATTTT.

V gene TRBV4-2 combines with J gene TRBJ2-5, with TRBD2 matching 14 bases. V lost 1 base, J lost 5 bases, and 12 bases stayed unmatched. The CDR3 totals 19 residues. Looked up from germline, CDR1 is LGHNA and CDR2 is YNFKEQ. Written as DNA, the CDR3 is TGTGCCAGCAGCCAAGCGACTAGCGGGAGGGCCGGGGTTTTGGAGACCCAGTACTTC. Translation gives CASSQATSGRAGVLETQYF.

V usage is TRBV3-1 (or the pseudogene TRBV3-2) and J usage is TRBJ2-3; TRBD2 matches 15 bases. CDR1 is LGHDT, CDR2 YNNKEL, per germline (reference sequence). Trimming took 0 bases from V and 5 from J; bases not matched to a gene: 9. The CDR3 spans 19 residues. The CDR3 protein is CASSQDWTSGGGTVDTQYF. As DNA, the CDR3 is TGTGCCAGCAGCCAAGATTGGACTAGCGGGGGGGGAACGGTAGATACGCAGTATTTT.

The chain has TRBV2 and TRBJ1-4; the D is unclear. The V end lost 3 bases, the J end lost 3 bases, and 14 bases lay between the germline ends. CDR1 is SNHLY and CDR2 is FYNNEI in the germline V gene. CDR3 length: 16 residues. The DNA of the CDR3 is TGTGCCAGCAGTGAGACTAATTGGGGTTCTAATGAAAAACTGTTTTTT. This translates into CASSETNWGSNEKLFF.

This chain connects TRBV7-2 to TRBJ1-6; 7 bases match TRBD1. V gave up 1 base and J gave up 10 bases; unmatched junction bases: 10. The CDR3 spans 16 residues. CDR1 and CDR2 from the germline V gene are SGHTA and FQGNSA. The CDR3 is CASSLGWQGEGSPLHF. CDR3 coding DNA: TGTGCCAGCAGCTTAGGATGGCAGGGGGAAGGATCACCCCTCCACTTT. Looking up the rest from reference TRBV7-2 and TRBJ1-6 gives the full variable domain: GAGVSQSPSNKVTEKGKDVELRCDPISGHTALYWYRQSLGQGLEFLIYFQGNSAPDKSGLPSDRFSAERTGGSVSTLTIQRTQQEDSAVYLCASSLGWQGEGSPLHFGNGTRLTVT.

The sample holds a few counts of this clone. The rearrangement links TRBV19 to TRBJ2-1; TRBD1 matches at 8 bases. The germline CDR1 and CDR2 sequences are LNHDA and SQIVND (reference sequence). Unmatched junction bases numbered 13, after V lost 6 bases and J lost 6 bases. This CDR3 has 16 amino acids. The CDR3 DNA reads TGTGCCAGTAGCCTCTTAATTGGACAGGGTCGCAATGAGCAGTTCTTC. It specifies CASSLLIGQGRNEQFF. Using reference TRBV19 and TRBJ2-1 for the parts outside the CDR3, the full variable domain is DGGITQSPKYLFRKEGQNVTLSCEQNLNHDAMYWYRQDPGQGLRLIYYSQIVNDFQKGDIAEGYSVSREKKESFPLTVTSAQKNPTAFYLCASSLLIGQGRNEQFFGPGTRLTVL.

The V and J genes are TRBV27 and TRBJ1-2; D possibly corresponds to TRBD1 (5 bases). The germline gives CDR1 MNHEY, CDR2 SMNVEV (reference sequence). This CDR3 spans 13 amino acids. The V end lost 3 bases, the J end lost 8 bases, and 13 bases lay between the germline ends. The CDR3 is CASSFSGTGGYTF. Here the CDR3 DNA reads TGTGCCAGCAGTTTCTCCGGGACTGGGGGCTACACCTTC.

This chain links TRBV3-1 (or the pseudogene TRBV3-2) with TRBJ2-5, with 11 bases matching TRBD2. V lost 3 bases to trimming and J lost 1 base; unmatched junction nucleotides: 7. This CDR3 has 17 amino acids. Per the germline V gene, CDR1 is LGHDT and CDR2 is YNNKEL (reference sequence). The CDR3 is CASSQALAGGTQETQYF. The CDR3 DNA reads TGTGCCAGCAGCCAGGCCCTAGCGGGGGGCACCCAAGAGACCCAGTACTTC.

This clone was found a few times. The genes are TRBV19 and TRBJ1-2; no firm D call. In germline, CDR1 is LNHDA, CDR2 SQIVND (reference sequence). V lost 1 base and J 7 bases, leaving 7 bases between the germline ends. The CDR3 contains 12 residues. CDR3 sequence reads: CASSIGRSGYTF. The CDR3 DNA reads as TGTGCCAGTAGTATAGGACGGAGTGGCTACACCTTC.

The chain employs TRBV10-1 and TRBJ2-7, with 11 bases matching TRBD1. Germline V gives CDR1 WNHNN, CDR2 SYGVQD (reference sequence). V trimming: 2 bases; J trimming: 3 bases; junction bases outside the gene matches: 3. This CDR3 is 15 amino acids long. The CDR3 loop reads CASSEPGQGVYEQYF. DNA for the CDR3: TGCGCCAGCAGTGAGCCGGGACAGGGGGTCTACGAGCAGTACTTC.

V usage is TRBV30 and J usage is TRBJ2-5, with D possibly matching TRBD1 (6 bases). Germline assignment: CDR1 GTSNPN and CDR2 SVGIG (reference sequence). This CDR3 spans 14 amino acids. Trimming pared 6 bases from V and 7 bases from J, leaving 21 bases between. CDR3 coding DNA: TGTGCCTGCAGGTCAGGGGCTAGCTCGGGGACCCAGTACTTC. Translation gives CACRSGASSGTQYF.